A single T cell receptor (beta chain) is shown here with its context. Its antigen is not known. This sample is part of a study of T cell repertoires in cytomegalovirus infection. CDR1 is DFQATT, CDR2 SNEGSKA, per germline (reference sequence). The V and J ends lost 6 bases and 6 bases, in that order; junction bases with no gene match: 22. The CDR3 covers 18 residues. TCRdb reprocessed the reads with MiXCR, giving one entry per CDR3 protein. In the table there are around 710,000 distinct CDR3 sequences, 25% to 30% of which are singletons. Specimen: cultured CD8+ T cells from PBMCs, collected from culture after CMV antigen stimulation. The V and J genes are TRBV20-1 and TRBJ1-5; 8 nucleotides match TRBD1. The clonotype was recovered from a human donor in good health (CMV status not recorded). Some clones in this sample may be carry-over from other donors' samples. The DNA of the CDR3 is TGCAGTGCCCAAAGGGGTCCCCTGGACAGGGCGGTCATTCAGCCCCAGCATTTT. Translating it yields CSAQRGPLDRAVIQPQHF.